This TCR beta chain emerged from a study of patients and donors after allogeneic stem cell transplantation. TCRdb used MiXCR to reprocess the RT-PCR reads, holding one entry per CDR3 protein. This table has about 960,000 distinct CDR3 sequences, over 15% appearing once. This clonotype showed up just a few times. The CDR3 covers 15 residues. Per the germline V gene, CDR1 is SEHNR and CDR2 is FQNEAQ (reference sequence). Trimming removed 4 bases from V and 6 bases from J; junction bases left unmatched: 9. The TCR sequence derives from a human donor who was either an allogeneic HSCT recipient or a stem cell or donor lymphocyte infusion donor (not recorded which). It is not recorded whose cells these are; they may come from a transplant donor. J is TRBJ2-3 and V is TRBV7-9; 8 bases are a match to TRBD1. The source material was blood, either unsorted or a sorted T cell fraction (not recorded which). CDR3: CASSSGQGHTDTQYF. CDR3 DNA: TGTGCCAGCAGCTCAGGACAGGGACACACCGATACGCAGTATTTT.